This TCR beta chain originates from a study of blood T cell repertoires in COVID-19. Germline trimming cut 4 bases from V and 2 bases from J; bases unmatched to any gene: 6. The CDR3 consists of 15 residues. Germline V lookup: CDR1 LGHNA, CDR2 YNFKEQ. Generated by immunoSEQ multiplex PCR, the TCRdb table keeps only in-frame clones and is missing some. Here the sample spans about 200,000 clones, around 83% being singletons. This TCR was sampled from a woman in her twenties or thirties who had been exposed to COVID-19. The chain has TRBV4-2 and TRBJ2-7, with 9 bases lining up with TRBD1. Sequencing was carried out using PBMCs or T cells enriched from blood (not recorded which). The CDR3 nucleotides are TGTGCCAGCAGCCTCCCTGGACAGGGGCCCTACGAGCAGTACTTC. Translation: CASSLPGQGPYEQYF.